The 24 T cell receptor beta chains below were found in one sample sequenced in a study of T cell responses to AZD1222 COVID-19 vaccine. Sequencing used immunoSEQ multiplex PCR; TCRdb keeps in-frame clones, though not all of them. The table has 90,000 to 150,000 clones, 92% seen once. Sequenced here: peripheral blood, sampled 28 days after the second AZD1222 dose. These receptors originate from an adult who received the AZD1222 COVID-19 vaccine.

The genes are TRBV7-2 and TRBJ1-5; 10 bases are a match to TRBD1. Germline CDR1 SGHTA, CDR2 FQGNSA. The CDR3 is 18 amino acids. The V segment lost 5 bases and the J segment 6 bases; nucleotides outside the gene matches: 16. As DNA, the CDR3 is TGTGCCAGCAGCCCTAAGGTAGCGGGACAGGGGTTTTTTCAGCCCCAGCATTTT. Translation: CASSPKVAGQGFFQPQHF.

The V call is TRBV6-5, the J call TRBJ2-2; D could derive from TRBD1 or TRBD2 (6 bases each). V lost 2 bases to trimming and J lost 8 bases, with 15 bases between them. Germline CDR1 is MNHEY and CDR2 is SVGAGI. The CDR3 extends over 15 amino acids. CDR3 in amino acids: CASSYGEAGAGELFF. Written as DNA, the CDR3 is TGTGCCAGCAGTTACGGGGAGGCAGGGGCAGGGGAGCTGTTTTTT.

There are a few counts of this clone. The V and J genes are TRBV27 and TRBJ2-7; D remains unclear. The germline V gene encodes CDR1 MNHEY and CDR2 SMNVEV (reference sequence). The V end lost 6 bases, the J end lost 0 bases, and 3 bases lay between the germline ends. The CDR3 runs 11 residues. The chain's CDR3 is CASRYSYEQYF. CDR3 nucleotide sequence: TGTGCCAGCAGGTACTCCTACGAGCAGTACTTC.

The CDR3 region has the DNA TGTGCCAGCAGTAATATACGAATACAGGGTCTACTCTACGAGCAGTACTTC. It encodes CASSNIRIQGLLYEQYF. This rearrangement joins TRBV6-4 to TRBJ2-7, with D tentatively TRBD1 (6 bases). This CDR3 has 17 amino acids. The V gene lost 5 bases and the J gene lost 3 bases, with 23 bases spanning the gap. Germline V CDR1 and CDR2: MRHNA, SNTAGT.

The chain couples TRBV9 to TRBJ1-2; 7 bases agree with TRBD1. V dropped 0 bases and J dropped 7; count of bases not matched to a gene: 6. Germline V lookup: CDR1 SGDLS, CDR2 YYNGEE. The CDR3 runs to 14 residues. CDR3: CASSVDPDRPGYTF. DNA for the CDR3: TGTGCCAGCAGCGTAGACCCGGACAGGCCTGGCTACACCTTC. Full variable domain (outside the CDR3, taken from reference TRBV9 and TRBJ1-2): DSGVTQTPKHLITATGQRVTLRCSPRSGDLSVYWYQQSLDQGLQFLIQYYNGEERAKGNILERFSAQQFPDLHSELNLSSLELGDSALYFCASSVDPDRPGYTFGSGTRLTVV.

This clone was seen only once. V is TRBV4-1 and J is TRBJ2-3; 10 bases are a match to TRBD1. Trimming removed 1 base from V and 8 bases from J; junction bases left unmatched: 6. CDR3 length: 15 amino acids. Germline CDR1 MGHRA, CDR2 YSYEKL. The CDR3 region is CASSQGQGAGVTQYF. The DNA for the CDR3 is TGCGCCAGCAGCCAAGGACAGGGGGCCGGGGTTACGCAGTATTTT.

Remarks on this clone: The sample carries other DNA sequences with the same CDR3. The rearrangement links TRBV18 to TRBJ1-1; D not resolved. Germline CDR1 KGHSH, CDR2 LQKENI. This CDR3 is 14 amino acids long. V was pared by 1 base and J by 1 base, with 7 bases between. CDR3 nucleotide sequence: TGTGCCAGCTCACCACTGACGGGGAACACTGAAGCTTTCTTT. Its protein is CASSPLTGNTEAFF. The full variable domain, rest sourced from reference TRBV18 and TRBJ1-1, is NAGVMQNPRHLVRRRGQEARLRCSPMKGHSHVYWYRQLPEEGLKFMVYLQKENIIDESGMPKERFSAEFPKEGPSILRIQQVVRGDSAAYFCASSPLTGNTEAFFGQGTRLTVV.

The CDR3 region has the DNA TGTGCCAGCAGCTCACGGACAGGGCTGAGCAATCAGCCCCAGCATTTT. Translating gives CASSSRTGLSNQPQHF. The chain employs TRBV28 and TRBJ1-5; 8 bases map to TRBD1. Germline CDR1 reads MDHEN; CDR2 reads SYDVKM. There are 16 residues in the CDR3. Trimming cost V 6 bases and J 1 base; bases outside gene matches: 8.

Regarding this clone: This clone may be a read error of a much larger clone one base away. This sample includes further DNA sequences coding for the same CDR3. This chain uses TRBV15 with TRBJ2-7; TRBD1 might be the D (5 bases). This CDR3 has 13 amino acids. Trimming removed 0 bases at V and 4 bases at J, with 7 bases between. The germline V gene encodes CDR1 LNHNV and CDR2 YYDKDF (reference sequence). The CDR3: CATSRETDYEQYF. The CDR3 DNA reads TGTGCCACCAGCAGAGAGACAGATTACGAGCAGTACTTC.

The V gene is TRBV5-1, the J gene TRBJ2-3, with TRBD2 matching 12 bases. The CDR3 runs 17 residues. Germline V gene lookup returns CDR1 SGHRS and CDR2 YFSETQ. V gave up 0 bases and J gave up 3 bases; unmatched junction bases: 5. The CDR3 loop reads CASSLGLAGGRTDTQYF. In DNA form, the CDR3 reads TGCGCCAGCAGCTTGGGGCTAGCGGGAGGGAGAACAGATACGCAGTATTTT.

The chain has TRBV4-1 and TRBJ2-5; TRBD2 matches 9 bases. With V trimmed by 8 bases and J by 1 base, 5 bases remained unmatched. The CDR3 sequence is 14 residues long. Germline lookup yields CDR1 MGHRA and CDR2 YSYEKL. CDR3 residues: CASGLAGAQETQYF. The CDR3 DNA is TGCGCCAGCGGATTAGCGGGAGCCCAAGAGACCCAGTACTTC.

This chain connects TRBV7-8 to TRBJ2-7; D unclear. The CDR3 covers 14 residues. Germline CDR1 reads SGHVS; CDR2 reads FQNEAQ. The germline V and J ends were trimmed by 7 bases and 2 bases, with 15 bases remaining between them. In nucleotides, the CDR3 is TGTGCCAGCACCCTTGGCCGGGTAACCTACGAGCAGTACTTC. This gives the protein CASTLGRVTYEQYF.

The V and J genes are TRBV2 and TRBJ2-1; 8 nucleotides match TRBD2. With V trimmed by 3 bases and J by 14 bases, 6 bases remained unmatched. This CDR3 region has 12 residues. Germline values: CDR1 SNHLY, CDR2 FYNNEI. CDR3 region: CASSDFLTSEFF. CDR3 DNA: TGTGCCAGCAGTGATTTTTTGACTAGCGAGTTCTTC.

The V and J genes are TRBV2 and TRBJ2-7, with 9 positions matching TRBD1. The CDR3 contains 14 residues. Germline lookup yields CDR1 SNHLY and CDR2 FYNNEI. The ends lost 4 bases at V and 6 bases at J; junction bases unmatched: 7. The CDR3, as DNA: TGTGCCAGCAGTGCCGGGACAGGGCGTCGCGAGCAGTACTTC. Protein product: CASSAGTGRREQYF.

The rearrangement joins TRBV6-5 to TRBJ1-1; no clear D gene. CDR3 length equals 15 residues. Germline V gene data show CDR1 as MNHEY and CDR2 as SVGAGI. Trimming left V 4 bases short and J 2 bases short, with 14 bases between. This chain's CDR3 is CASSSPFRENTEAFF. The CDR3 DNA reads as TGTGCCAGCAGTTCGCCGTTTCGAGAAAACACTGAAGCTTTCTTT.

The chain has TRBV3-1 (or the pseudogene TRBV3-2) and TRBJ1-1, with 9 bases aligning to TRBD1. Germline V gene sequence: CDR1 LGHDT, CDR2 YNNKEL (reference sequence). This CDR3 comprises 16 residues. J gave up 5 bases and V 2 bases, and 9 bases lay outside the gene matches. CDR3 residues: CASSQIPGQGGTEAFF. For the CDR3, the DNA is TGTGCCAGCAGCCAAATACCGGGACAGGGCGGAACTGAAGCTTTCTTT.

The rearrangement links TRBV6-5 to TRBJ1-1; D remains unclear. The CDR3 is 13 amino acids. CDR1 is MNHEY and CDR2 is SVGAGI in the germline V gene. The ends were cut back, 7 bases at V and 5 bases at J, with 14 bases in the middle. DNA for the CDR3: TGTGCCAGCACCCCCCCCAGACAAACTGAAGCTTTCTTT. It yields the protein CASTPPRQTEAFF.

This clone occurred once. This chain links TRBV19 with TRBJ2-7; D unclear. The CDR3 is 13 residues long. Trimming pared 2 bases from V and 1 base from J, leaving 6 bases between. Germline V gene data show CDR1 as LNHDA and CDR2 as SQIVND (reference sequence). The CDR3 coding sequence is TGTGCCAGTAGTATACCCGGATCCTACGAGCAGTACTTC. Protein product: CASSIPGSYEQYF.

The chain couples TRBV7-9 to TRBJ2-5, with TRBD2 identical over 10 bases. Trimming cost V 7 bases and J 4 bases; bases outside gene matches: 12. Germline-derived CDR1 and CDR2 are SEHNR and FQNEAQ (reference sequence). The CDR3 has 16 amino acids. CDR3 in amino acids: CASTPTGTSVGETQYF. CDR3 nucleotide sequence: TGTGCCAGCACCCCCACCGGGACTAGCGTGGGAGAGACCCAGTACTTC.

The chain combines TRBV2 with TRBJ2-7; D call uncertain. V gave up 6 bases and J gave up 6 bases, with 15 bases separating them. CDR1 SNHLY and CDR2 FYNNEI come from the germline V gene. The CDR3 totals 13 residues. The CDR3 region has the DNA TGTGCCAGCAGCGTTGACATGAGTACCGAGCAGTACTTC. Translating gives CASSVDMSTEQYF.

The chain uses TRBV28 and TRBJ2-5; 12 bases fit TRBD2. The CDR3 consists of 15 residues. J was trimmed by 7 bases and V by 7 bases; bases with no gene match: 10. From germline, CDR1 is MDHEN and CDR2 SYDVKM. CDR3 region: CASTLAGGTSGTQYF. Here the CDR3 DNA reads TGTGCCAGCACCCTAGCGGGGGGGACTTCCGGGACCCAGTACTTC.

The chain links TRBV19 to TRBJ1-1, with 7 bases that match TRBD1. Unmatched junction bases numbered 6, after V lost 4 bases and J lost 7 bases. Germline CDR1 reads LNHDA; CDR2 reads SQIVND (reference sequence). The CDR3 has 13 residues. This chain's CDR3 is CASSNDRAVEAFF. In DNA form, the CDR3 reads TGTGCCAGTAGTAACGACAGGGCGGTTGAAGCTTTCTTT.

J is TRBJ2-7 and V is TRBV19; unclear D gene. V was trimmed by 10 bases and J by 1 base, leaving 14 bases between them. Looked up from germline, CDR1 is LNHDA and CDR2 is SQIVND (reference sequence). This CDR3 is built from 13 residues. Here the CDR3 DNA reads TGTGCCACCACCGACGACAATTCCTACGAGCAGTACTTC. Its translation: CATTDDNSYEQYF.

CDR3 residues: CSVARLPNEKLFF. DNA for the CDR3: TGCAGCGTGGCGCGACTCCCCAATGAAAAACTGTTTTTT. The rearrangement links TRBV29-1 to TRBJ1-4, with unresolved D. Trimming shortened V by 6 bases and J by 5 bases, and 13 bases separated the two germline ends. Germline CDR1 and CDR2: SQVTM and ANQGSEA. The CDR3 runs 13 residues.